The clone carrying this T cell receptor (beta chain) was seen at least ten times. Its target is not known. This CDR3 is built from 17 residues. V lost 0 bases and J lost 2; bases outside the gene matches: 7. The germline V gene encodes CDR1 LGHNA and CDR2 YSLEER. The source of the sample is a study of early T cells in non-severe SARS-CoV-2 infection. The wider study: From unsorted whole blood, bulk RNA was sequenced, and the chains remained unpaired. Points from the study as a whole: Lookups in VDJdb leaned toward anti-spike CD8 responses and missed private and CD4 specificities.

Attachment of unique molecular identifiers to individual cDNA molecules was performed. From the 5' RACE reads, TCRdb called clonotypes with MiXCR, one entry per CDR3 protein. The sample gives some 80,000 distinct CDR3 sequences, 10% to 15% of which show up once; 15% is in the top ten. The chain joins TRBV4-3 to TRBJ2-3; 8 positions match TRBD1. The specimen was whole blood, collected at baseline. This clonotype was obtained from an adult who was a healthcare worker with PCR-confirmed SARS-CoV-2 infection or an uninfected control (not recorded which). The donor label of this sample is uncertain. CDR3 loop: CASSQEVTGAFTDTQYF. DNA for the CDR3: TGCGCCAGCAGCCAAGAGGTGACAGGGGCCTTCACAGATACGCAGTATTTT.